A single sample gave rise to the 16 T cell receptor beta chains below, sequenced in a study of cytomegalovirus exposure and HLA in healthy donors. The table came from immunoSEQ multiplex PCR; TCRdb's copy has only in-frame clones and leaves some out. Among 70,000 to 75,000 clones listed, about 94% were seen once. Sequencing was performed on PBMCs. The source is a man aged 18 to 30 in good health and CMV-seropositive.

The V call is TRBV7-9, the J call TRBJ2-7; 10 bases map to TRBD1. Germline trimming cut 10 bases from V and 5 bases from J; bases unmatched to any gene: 11. The CDR3 totals 14 residues. The germline V gene has CDR1 SEHNR and CDR2 FQNEAQ (reference sequence). The chain's CDR3 is CATARQGAGNEQYF. CDR3 bases: TGTGCCACCGCCAGACAGGGGGCTGGAAACGAGCAGTACTTC. Full variable domain (missing parts from reference TRBV7-9 and TRBJ2-7): DTGVSQNPRHKITKRGQNVTFRCDPISEHNRLYWYRQTLGQGPEFLTYFQNEAQLEKSRLLSDRFSAERPKGSFSTLEIQRTEQGDSAMYLCATARQGAGNEQYFGPGTRLTVT.

CDR3 sequence (DNA): TGTGCCAGCAGCTTGGGTGGGAGGGTGGGCAACGAGCAGTACTTC. It specifies CASSLGGRVGNEQYF. This sequence joins TRBV5-6 and TRBJ2-7; TRBD2 agrees at 7 bases. Germline-derived CDR1 and CDR2 are SGHDT and YYEEEE. The junction had 8 bases not matched to a gene; V was cut back by 0 bases and J by 5 bases. CDR3 length equals 15 residues. Using reference TRBV5-6 and TRBJ2-7 for the parts outside the CDR3, the full variable domain is DAGVTQSPTHLIKTRGQQVTLRCSPKSGHDTVSWYQQALGQGPQFIFQYYEEEERQRGNFPDRFSGHQFPNYSSELNVNALLLGDSALYLCASSLGGRVGNEQYFGPGTRLTVT.

V gene TRBV4-1 combines with J gene TRBJ2-3; tentative D call: TRBD1 (5 bases). Trimming took 8 bases from V and 6 from J, leaving 6 bases between them. Germline V CDR1 and CDR2: MGHRA, YSYEKL. This CDR3 has 10 amino acids. The CDR3 is CASGADTQYF. DNA for the CDR3: TGCGCCAGCGGGGCCGATACGCAGTATTTT.

The genes are TRBV5-4 and TRBJ2-3; 7 nucleotides match TRBD1. Trimming took 3 bases from V and 4 from J; bases not matched to a gene: 5. The CDR3 totals 14 residues. Germline assignment: CDR1 SGHNT and CDR2 YYREEE (reference sequence). The CDR3 is CASSSPDRADTQYF. The CDR3 region has the DNA TGTGCCAGCAGCTCCCCAGACAGGGCAGATACGCAGTATTTT.

V usage is TRBV19 and J usage is TRBJ1-2; D remains unclear. CDR1 is LNHDA and CDR2 is SQIVND in the germline V gene (reference sequence). V shed 10 bases and J shed 2 bases, with 11 bases lying between them. This CDR3 contains 12 residues. CDR3 sequence (DNA): TGTGCCACTCAGGCGGGCAACTATGGCTACACCTTC. It yields the protein CATQAGNYGYTF.

The J gene is TRBJ2-1, the V gene TRBV7-3, with a possible D match to TRBD2 (7 bases). The CDR3 runs 16 residues. The V gene's germline CDR1 is SGHTA and CDR2 FQGTGA. V was clipped by 3 bases and J by 9 bases, with 21 bases between them. The CDR3 loop is CASSFGGGGSASEQFF. The DNA for the CDR3 is TGTGCCAGCAGCTTCGGTGGCGGGGGCTCGGCTAGTGAGCAGTTCTTC.

The chain uses TRBV30 and TRBJ1-2; D not certain. The ends were cut back, 3 bases at V and 5 bases at J, with 10 bases in the middle. CDR1 and CDR2 (germline): GTSNPN, SVGIG (reference sequence). The CDR3 contains 12 residues. The CDR3 spells CAWSPGGYGYTF. CDR3 DNA sequence: TGTGCCTGGAGCCCGGGTGGGTATGGCTACACCTTC.

The genes are TRBV6-1 and TRBJ2-3, with 8 bases lining up with TRBD2. V was pared by 2 bases and J by 3 bases, with 4 bases of the junction left unmatched. The length of the CDR3 is 15 residues. CDR1 and CDR2 (germline): MNHNS, SASEGT. As DNA, the CDR3 is TGTGCCAGCAGTGAAAGGAGCGGGAGAACAGATACGCAGTATTTT. Translated, it gives CASSERSGRTDTQYF.

The genes are TRBV5-1 and TRBJ2-3, with TRBD2 matching 8 bases. The V and J ends lost 2 bases and 3 bases, in that order; junction bases with no gene match: 11. The CDR3 spans 17 residues. CDR1 is SGHRS, CDR2 YFSETQ, per germline. The CDR3 region has the DNA TGCGCCAGCAGCTTTTGGTCGGGGGGGCTCGTAACAGATACGCAGTATTTT. This sequence encodes CASSFWSGGLVTDTQYF.

The chain joins TRBV25-1 to TRBJ2-3, with TRBD1 as a possible D gene (6 bases). Looked up from germline, CDR1 is MGHDK and CDR2 is SYGVNS. The CDR3 extends over 15 amino acids. Trimming cost V 4 bases and J 5 bases, with 16 bases left between them. The CDR3 bases are TGTGCCAGCAGTGTCCTGGACAGATTCGGAGATACGCAGTATTTT. Its protein is CASSVLDRFGDTQYF.

The rearrangement uses TRBV5-1 and TRBJ1-5; a weak D match, TRBD1 (5 bases). The CDR3 contains 15 residues. With 0 bases removed from V and 2 bases from J, the gap between germline ends came to 9 bases. The germline V gene has CDR1 SGHRS and CDR2 YFSETQ. CDR3 in amino acids: CASSLAGQGNQPQHF. The DNA of the CDR3 is TGCGCCAGCAGCTTGGCAGGACAAGGCAATCAGCCCCAGCATTTT.

This sequence joins TRBV7-2 and TRBJ1-5, with 7 bases that match TRBD1. Germline lookup yields CDR1 SGHTA and CDR2 FQGNSA. The trim removed 5 bases at V and 0 bases at J, leaving 7 bases unmatched. The CDR3 consists of 16 residues. Here the CDR3 reads CASSAQGTYSNQPQHF. Written as DNA, the CDR3 is TGTGCCAGCAGCGCACAGGGGACTTATAGCAATCAGCCCCAGCATTTT.

The chain uses TRBV6-5 and TRBJ1-4, with 8 bases lining up with TRBD1. Germline CDR1 is MNHEY and CDR2 is SVGAGI. CDR3 length equals 15 residues. V was clipped by 2 bases and J by 6 bases; unmatched bases: 5. CDR3: CASSYRGQAHEKLFF. CDR3 nucleotide sequence: TGTGCCAGCAGTTACCGGGGACAGGCTCATGAAAAACTGTTTTTT.

The genes are TRBV18 and TRBJ1-1; maybe TRBD1 (5 bases). V was shortened by 2 bases and J by 1 base, with 8 bases between the two germline ends. Germline CDR1 is KGHSH and CDR2 is LQKENI. The CDR3 runs to 14 residues. In DNA form, the CDR3 reads TGTGCCAGCTCACCAACGGACACGAACACTGAAGCTTTCTTT. It encodes CASSPTDTNTEAFF.

This clone was observed a few times. The chain links TRBV30 to TRBJ1-4; unclear D gene. Per the germline V gene, CDR1 is GTSNPN and CDR2 is SVGIG (reference sequence). The CDR3 consists of 12 residues. The V end lost 7 bases, the J end lost 5 bases, and 11 bases lay between the germline ends. CDR3 sequence (DNA): TGTGCCTACCGGGAGCAGAATGAAAAACTGTTTTTT. This codes for CAYREQNEKLFF.

V gene TRBV10-3 combines with J gene TRBJ1-1; D is undetermined. The CDR3 is 12 residues long. CDR1 and CDR2 from the germline V gene are ENHRY and SYGVKD. Trimming left V 3 bases short and J 4 bases short, with 6 bases between. In DNA form, the CDR3 reads TGTGCCATCAGTGACCCCAGCACTGAAGCTTTCTTT. As protein: CAISDPSTEAFF.